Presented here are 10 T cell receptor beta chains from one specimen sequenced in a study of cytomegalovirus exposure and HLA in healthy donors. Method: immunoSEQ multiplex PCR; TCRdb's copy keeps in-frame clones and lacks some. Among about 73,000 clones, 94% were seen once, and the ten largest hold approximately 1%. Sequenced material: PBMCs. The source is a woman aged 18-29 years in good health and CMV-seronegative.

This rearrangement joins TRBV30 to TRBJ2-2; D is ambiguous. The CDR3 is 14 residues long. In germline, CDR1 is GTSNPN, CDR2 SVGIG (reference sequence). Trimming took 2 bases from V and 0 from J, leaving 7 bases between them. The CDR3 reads CAWSHLANTGELFF. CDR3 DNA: TGTGCCTGGAGTCACTTAGCGAACACCGGGGAGCTGTTTTTT.

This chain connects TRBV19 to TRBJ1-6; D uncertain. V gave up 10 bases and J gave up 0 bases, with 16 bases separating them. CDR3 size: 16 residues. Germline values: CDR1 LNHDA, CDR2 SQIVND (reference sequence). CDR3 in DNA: TGTGCCACCAAGGAGGACGGGAGCTCCTATAATTCACCCCTCCACTTT. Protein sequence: CATKEDGSSYNSPLHF.

CDR3 in amino acids: CASSFDRETETQYF. For the CDR3, the DNA is TGTGCCAGCAGTTTCGACAGGGAGACGGAGACCCAGTACTTC. The V call is TRBV5-4, the J call TRBJ2-5, with 7 bases fitting TRBD1. The germline gives CDR1 SGHNT, CDR2 YYREEE (reference sequence). This CDR3 spans 14 amino acids. Unmatched junction bases numbered 9, after V lost 5 bases and J lost 5 bases. Based on the CDR3 plus reference TRBV5-4 and TRBJ2-5, the full variable domain is ETGVTQSPTHLIKTRGQQVTLRCSSQSGHNTVSWYQQALGQGPQFIFQYYREEENGRGNFPPRFSGLQFPNYSSELNVNALELDDSALYLCASSFDRETETQYFGPGTRLLVL.

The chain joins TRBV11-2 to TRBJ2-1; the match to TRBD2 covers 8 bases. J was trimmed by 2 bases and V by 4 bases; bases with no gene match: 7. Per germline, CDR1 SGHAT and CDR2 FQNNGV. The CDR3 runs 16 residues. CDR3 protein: CASSSGAGGPYNEQFF. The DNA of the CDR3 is TGTGCCAGCAGCTCGGGGGCGGGGGGTCCCTACAATGAGCAGTTCTTC.

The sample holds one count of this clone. The CDR3 DNA is TGTGCCAGCAAGCGGTATGGCTACACCTTC. It specifies CASKRYGYTF. The V gene is TRBV28, the J gene TRBJ1-2; D gene ambiguous. The CDR3 is 10 residues long. CDR1 and CDR2 (germline): MDHEN, SYDVKM. The V end was cut by 7 bases, the J end by 5 bases, with 5 bases between.

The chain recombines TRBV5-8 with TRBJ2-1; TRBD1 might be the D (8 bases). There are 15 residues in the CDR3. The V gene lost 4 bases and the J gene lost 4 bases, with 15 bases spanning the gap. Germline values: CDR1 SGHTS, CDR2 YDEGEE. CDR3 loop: CASSPTGGDYNEQFF. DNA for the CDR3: TGTGCCAGCAGCCCCACAGGGGGGGATTACAATGAGCAGTTCTTC.

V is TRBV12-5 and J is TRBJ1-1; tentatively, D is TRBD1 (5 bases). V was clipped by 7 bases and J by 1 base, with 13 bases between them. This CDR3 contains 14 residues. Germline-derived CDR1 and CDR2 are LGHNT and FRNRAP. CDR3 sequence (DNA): TGTGCTAGTGCTCTGTACGGGGGGAACACTGAAGCTTTCTTT. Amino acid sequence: CASALYGGNTEAFF.

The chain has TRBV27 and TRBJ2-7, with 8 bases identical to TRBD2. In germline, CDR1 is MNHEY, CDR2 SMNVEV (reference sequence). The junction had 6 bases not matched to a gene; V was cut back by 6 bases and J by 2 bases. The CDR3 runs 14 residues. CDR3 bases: TGTGCCAGCAGGCGGGCGGGACTAGCCTACGAGCAGTACTTC. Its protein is CASRRAGLAYEQYF.

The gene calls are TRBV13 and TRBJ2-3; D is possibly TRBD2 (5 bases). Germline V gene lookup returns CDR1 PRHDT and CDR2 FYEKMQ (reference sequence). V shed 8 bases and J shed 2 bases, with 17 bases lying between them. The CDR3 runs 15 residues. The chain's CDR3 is CASALRDPFTDTQYF. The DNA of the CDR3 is TGTGCCAGCGCCCTCCGGGATCCATTCACAGATACGCAGTATTTT.

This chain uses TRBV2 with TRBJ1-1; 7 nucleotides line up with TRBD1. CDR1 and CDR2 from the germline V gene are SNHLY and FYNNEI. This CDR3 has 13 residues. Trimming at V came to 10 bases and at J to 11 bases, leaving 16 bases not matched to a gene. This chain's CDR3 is CAILTGSAYGAFF. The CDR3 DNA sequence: TGTGCCATACTGACAGGGTCAGCGTACGGTGCTTTCTTT.